There are many counts of the clone carrying this T cell receptor (beta chain). This record comes from a study of T cell repertoires in cytomegalovirus infection. Study at large: The public TCR beta signatures pointed to both CMV infection and matching HLA type.

In TCRdb, the reads were re-called with MiXCR into one record per CDR3 protein. The sample lists roughly 76,000 distinct CDR3 sequences; roughly 3.5% were seen once. The CDR3 is made up of 14 amino acids. V was cut by 6 bases and J by 8 bases, with 16 bases left in between. The germline V gene encodes CDR1 SGHAT and CDR2 FQNNGV. This sequence originates from a human donor in good health (CMV status not recorded). Some clones in this sample may be carry-over from other donors' samples. The sequencing input was PBMCs. This sequence joins TRBV11-2 and TRBJ1-4; D gene unclear. The CDR3 protein is CASSQNHGSEKLFF. The CDR3 nucleotides are TGTGCCAGCAGTCAAAACCATGGGTCCGAAAAACTGTTTTTT.